This record concerns one T cell receptor (beta chain) sequence. Its antigen is undetermined. The data derive from a study of cytomegalovirus exposure and HLA in healthy donors. General observations from the study: There were over 150 TCR beta chains listed as cytomegalovirus-associated.

Produced via immunoSEQ multiplex PCR; TCRdb's table is partial and in-frame only. The sample lists approximately 180,000 clones, around nine tenths occurring once. The V and J ends lost 0 bases and 6 bases respectively, with 12 bases between them. Per the germline V gene, CDR1 is SGHKS and CDR2 is YYEKEE (reference sequence). This CDR3 has 15 residues. The specimen was PBMCs. This chain uses TRBV5-5 with TRBJ1-4; D is undetermined. This clonotype was obtained from a man aged 18 to 35 in good health and CMV-seropositive. CDR3 amino acids: CASSLEGGWDEKLFF. The DNA for the CDR3 is TGTGCCAGCAGCTTGGAGGGCGGGTGGGATGAAAAACTGTTTTTT.